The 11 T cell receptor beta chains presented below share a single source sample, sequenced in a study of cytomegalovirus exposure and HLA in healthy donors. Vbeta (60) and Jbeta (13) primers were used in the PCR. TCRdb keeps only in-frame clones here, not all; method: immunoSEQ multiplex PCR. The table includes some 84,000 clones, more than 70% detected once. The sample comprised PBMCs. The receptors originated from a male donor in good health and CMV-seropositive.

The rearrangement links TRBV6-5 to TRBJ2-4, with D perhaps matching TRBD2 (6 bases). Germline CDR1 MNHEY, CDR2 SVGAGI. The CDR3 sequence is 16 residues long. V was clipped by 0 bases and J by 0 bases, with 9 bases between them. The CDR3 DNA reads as TGTGCCAGCAGTTACTCGGGACTGCAAGCCAAAAACATTCAGTACTTC. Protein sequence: CASSYSGLQAKNIQYF.

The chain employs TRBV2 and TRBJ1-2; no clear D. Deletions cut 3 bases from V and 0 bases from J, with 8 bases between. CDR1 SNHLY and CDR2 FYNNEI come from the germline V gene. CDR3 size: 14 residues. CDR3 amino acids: CASSDSLANYGYTF. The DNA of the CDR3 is TGTGCCAGCAGTGATTCTCTTGCTAACTATGGCTACACCTTC. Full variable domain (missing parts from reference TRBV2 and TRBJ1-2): EPEVTQTPSHQVTQMGQEVILRCVPISNHLYFYWYRQILGQKVEFLVSFYNNEISEKSEIFDDQFSVERPDGSNFTLKIRSTKLEDSAMYFCASSDSLANYGYTFGSGTRLTVV.

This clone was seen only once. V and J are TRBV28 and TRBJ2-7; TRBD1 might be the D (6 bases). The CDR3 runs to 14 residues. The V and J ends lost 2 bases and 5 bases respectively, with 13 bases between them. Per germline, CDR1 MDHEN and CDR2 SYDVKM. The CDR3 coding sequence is TGTGCCAGCAGTTTAAGCGCAGGGGATCACGAGCAGTACTTC. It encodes CASSLSAGDHEQYF.

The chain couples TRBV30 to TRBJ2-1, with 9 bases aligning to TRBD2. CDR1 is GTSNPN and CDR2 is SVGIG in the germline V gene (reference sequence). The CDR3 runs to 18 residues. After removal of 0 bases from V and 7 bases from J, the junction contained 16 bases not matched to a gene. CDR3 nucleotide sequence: TGTGCCTGGAGTGTCAAGTCCGGGGCGGGAGGGCCATTTAATGAGCAGTTCTTC. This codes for CAWSVKSGAGGPFNEQFF.

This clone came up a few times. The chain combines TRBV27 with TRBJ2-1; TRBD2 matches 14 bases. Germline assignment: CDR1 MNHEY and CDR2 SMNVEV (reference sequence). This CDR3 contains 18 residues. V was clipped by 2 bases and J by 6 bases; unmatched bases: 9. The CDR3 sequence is CASSLTGTSGSVGNEQFF. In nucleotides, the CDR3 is TGTGCCAGCAGTTTAACCGGGACTAGCGGGAGTGTGGGCAATGAGCAGTTCTTC.

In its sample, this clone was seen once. The CDR3 DNA sequence: TGTGCCAGCAGGGGATTACCGGGACTACAAACCGGGGAGCTGTTTTTT. Encoded protein: CASRGLPGLQTGELFF. The genes are TRBV28 and TRBJ2-2; 7 bases line up with TRBD2. The V gene end was trimmed by 6 bases and the J gene end by 5 bases; junction bases not matched to a gene: 12. The CDR3 runs 16 residues. Germline V gene lookup returns CDR1 MDHEN and CDR2 SYDVKM.

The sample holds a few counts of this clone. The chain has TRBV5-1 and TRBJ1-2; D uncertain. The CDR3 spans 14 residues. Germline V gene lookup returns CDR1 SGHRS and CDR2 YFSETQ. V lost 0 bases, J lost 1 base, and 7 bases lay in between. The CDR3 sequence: CASSLDSSNYGYTF. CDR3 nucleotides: TGCGCCAGCAGCTTGGACAGCAGTAACTATGGCTACACCTTC.

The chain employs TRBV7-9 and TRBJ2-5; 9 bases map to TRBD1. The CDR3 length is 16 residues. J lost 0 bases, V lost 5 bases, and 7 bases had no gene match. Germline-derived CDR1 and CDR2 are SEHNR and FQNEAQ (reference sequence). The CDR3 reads CASSPSGTGYQETQYF. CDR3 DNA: TGTGCCAGCAGCCCATCCGGGACAGGGTACCAAGAGACCCAGTACTTC.

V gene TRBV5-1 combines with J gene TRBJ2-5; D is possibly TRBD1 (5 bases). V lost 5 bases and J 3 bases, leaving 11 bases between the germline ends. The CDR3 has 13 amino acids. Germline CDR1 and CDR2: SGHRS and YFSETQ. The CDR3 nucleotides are TGCGCCAGCAGTCAGGGTCCGAAAGAGACCCAGTACTTC. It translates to CASSQGPKETQYF. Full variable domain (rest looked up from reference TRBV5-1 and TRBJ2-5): KAGVTQTPRYLIKTRGQQVTLSCSPISGHRSVSWYQQTPGQGLQFLFEYFSETQRNKGNFPGRFSGRQFSNSRSEMNVSTLELGDSALYLCASSQGPKETQYFGPGTRLLVL.

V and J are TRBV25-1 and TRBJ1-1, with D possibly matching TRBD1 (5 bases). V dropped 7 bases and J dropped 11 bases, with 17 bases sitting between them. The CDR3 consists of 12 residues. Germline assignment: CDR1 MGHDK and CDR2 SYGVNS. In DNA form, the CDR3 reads TGTGCCAGCATAGATTTTCGGGGGAAGGCTTTCTTT. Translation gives CASIDFRGKAFF.

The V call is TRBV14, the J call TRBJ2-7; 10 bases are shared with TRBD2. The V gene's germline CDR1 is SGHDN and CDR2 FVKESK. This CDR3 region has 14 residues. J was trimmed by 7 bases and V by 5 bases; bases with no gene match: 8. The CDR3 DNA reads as TGTGCCAGCAGCGCGAGCGGGAGGGTTGCGGAGCAGTACTTC. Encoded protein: CASSASGRVAEQYF. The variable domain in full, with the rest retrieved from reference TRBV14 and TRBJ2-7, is EAGVTQFPSHSVIEKGQTVTLRCDPISGHDNLYWYRRVMGKEIKFLLHFVKESKQDESGMPNNRFLAERTGGTYSTLKVQPAELEDSGVYFCASSASGRVAEQYFGPGTRLTVT.